This entry features one T cell receptor beta chain sequence. Antigen unknown. Distinct nucleotide sequences in the sample also encode this CDR3. This sample was included in a study of PD-1 blockade in classical Hodgkin lymphoma. General observations from the study: The diversity seen at baseline in complete responders resembled that of newly diagnosed patients. Reasons behind the repertoire differences stay unclear, perhaps disease activity or earlier therapy. Relative to healthy donors, newly diagnosed patients reportedly had lower baseline TCR diversity, which was reported as lower still in relapsed/refractory patients. The study found that TCR diversity rose significantly by C4D1 in CD4+ but not CD8+ cells.

In every patient, relapse followed autologous stem cell transplantation, while exposure to brentuximab vedotin differed. CDR3 size: 13 residues. Germline CDR1 SGHVS, CDR2 FNYEAQ. V was clipped by 5 bases and J by 5 bases, with 12 bases between them. The repertoire was sequenced with immunoSEQ multiplex PCR; TCRdb's copy has only in-frame clones and lacks some. Here the sample spans about 21,000 clones, roughly 72% being singletons. Sample: peripheral blood mononuclear cells (PBMCs), taken at baseline. The genes are TRBV7-6 and TRBJ1-2; D perhaps matches TRBD1 (5 bases). This clonotype was obtained from a human donor with classical Hodgkin lymphoma. This chain's CDR3 is CASSPGTVYGYTF. The CDR3 DNA reads TGTGCCAGCAGCCCCGGGACGGTTTATGGCTACACCTTC.